A selection of T cell receptor beta chains follows, all from one sample in a study of blood T cell repertoires in COVID-19. Profiling relied on immunoSEQ multiplex PCR, and the TCRdb table lists in-frame clones only, not all of them. The sample yields 270,000 or so clones, approximately 77% seen once. What was sequenced was peripheral blood. The receptor source for this set is a woman under 30 with acute or convalescent COVID-19. Both conserved end residues are part of each CDR3. The order of the fields is J gene, V gene, clone size, CDR3 protein. Expanded clones get a size class; other rows say once, few or many, or leave the size out.

J: TRBJ2-5; V: TRBV18; size: -; CDR3: CASSPAQQETQYF
J: TRBJ1-4; V: TRBV2; size: few; CDR3: CASSSTGTGVEKLFF
J: TRBJ1-1; V: TRBV14; size: -; CDR3: CASSQAGMNTEAFF
J: TRBJ1-2; V: TRBV18; size: once; CDR3: CASSPGQVNYGYTF
J: TRBJ1-6; V: TRBV5-1; size: few; CDR3: CASSPGQGEGLPLHF
J: TRBJ2-1; V: TRBV27; size: -; CDR3: CASSLFQREGHEQFF
J: TRBJ2-5; V: TRBV11-2; size: -; CDR3: CASSPRTSGSQTQYF
J: TRBJ2-1; V: TRBV11-3; size: -; CDR3: CASSLHNEQFF
J: TRBJ1-2; V: TRBV6-1; size: once; CDR3: CASSETDSFGGYTF
J: TRBJ1-1; V: TRBV9; size: -; CDR3: CASSGTTGTNTEAFF
J: TRBJ2-6; V: TRBV12-3/TRBV12-4; size: -; CDR3: CASSFLGANVLTF
J: TRBJ1-2; V: TRBV29-1; size: -; CDR3: CSVDSGPYGYTF
J: TRBJ1-2; V: TRBV27; size: -; CDR3: CASGRVDGYTF
J: TRBJ2-1; V: TRBV6-2/TRBV6-3; size: -; CDR3: CASSSIPQLPAYNEQFF
J: TRBJ2-3; V: TRBV6-5; size: once; CDR3: CASSYSMGGAGDTQYF
J: TRBJ1-6; V: TRBV3-1/TRBV3-2; size: -; CDR3: CASSQNSGGYNSPLHF
J: TRBJ2-1; V: TRBV3-1/TRBV3-2; size: -; CDR3: CASSPGSGSRRVPEQFF
J: TRBJ2-7; V: TRBV5-1; size: -; CDR3: CASSPRLAGGPYEQYF
J: TRBJ2-7; V: TRBV6-6; size: -; CDR3: CASSPPTFPGLAREQYF
J: TRBJ2-5; V: TRBV30; size: -; CDR3: CAWNPGGRETQYF
J: TRBJ1-5; V: TRBV6-5; size: -; CDR3: CASSWSGTDNQPQHF
J: TRBJ1-4; V: TRBV18; size: -; CDR3: CASSRTGGSTNEKLFF
J: TRBJ2-7; V: TRBV5-1; size: -; CDR3: CASSPRTSGETYEQYF
J: TRBJ2-1; V: TRBV6-1; size: -; CDR3: CASSEGGSREQFF
J: TRBJ2-4; V: TRBV10-1; size: few; CDR3: CASSERVAGDIAKNIQYF
J: TRBJ2-7; V: TRBV27; size: -; CDR3: CASSNPGYSYEQYF